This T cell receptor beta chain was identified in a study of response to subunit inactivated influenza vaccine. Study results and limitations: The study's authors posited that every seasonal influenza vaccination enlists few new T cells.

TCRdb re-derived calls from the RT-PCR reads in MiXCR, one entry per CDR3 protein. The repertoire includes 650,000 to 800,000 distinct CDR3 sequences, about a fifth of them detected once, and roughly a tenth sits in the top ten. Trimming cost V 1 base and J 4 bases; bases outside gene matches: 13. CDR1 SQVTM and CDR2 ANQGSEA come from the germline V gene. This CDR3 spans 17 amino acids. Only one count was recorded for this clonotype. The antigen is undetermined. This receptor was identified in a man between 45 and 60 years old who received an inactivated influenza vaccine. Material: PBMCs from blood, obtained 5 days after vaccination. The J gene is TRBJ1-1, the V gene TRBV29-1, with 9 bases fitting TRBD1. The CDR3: CSVEGVGQGPKGTEAFF. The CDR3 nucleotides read TGCAGCGTTGAAGGGGTAGGACAGGGGCCTAAGGGCACTGAAGCTTTCTTT.